This TCR beta chain was documented in a study of immune reconstitution after stem cell transplant in scleroderma (dated by TCRdb to about 2017). Within its sample, this clonotype is medium-sized (0.01 to 0.1%). Its antigen specificity is not known. No base qualities exist here, and no much larger clone lies one base off it. CDR3 length: 16 amino acids, cysteine to phenylalanine. Solely the CDR3 DNA is kept, with 48 bases framed from the first base. From V the trimming removes 0 bases and from J it removes 3 bases, while the gene matches leave 4 bases of the junction unaccounted for. Based on the germline V gene, the CDR1 and CDR2 sequences are SGHRS and YFSETQ. Libraries were made using RT-PCR. These reads were obtained on an Illumina MiSeq. The public reads were run again by TCRdb, first through fastp at Q25 and then through MiXCR, and only productive beta chains were kept. Rows with a matching CDR3 protein are joined into one entry that keeps the most common DNA and genes. The sample has approximately 3,700 distinct CDR3 sequences on record, around 5.4% of them singletons. The ten top clones hold approximately 15% of the sample.

Recombination linked TRBV5-1 to TRBJ2-2; a stretch of 8 junction bases matches TRBD1. Sampling took place before or after autologous hematopoietic stem cell transplantation (not recorded which). The source is a female donor with systemic sclerosis. In nucleotide form, the sequence is TGCGCCAGCAGCTTGGGGACAGGGACGGACACCGGGGAGCTGTTTTTT. The encoded protein is CASSLGTGTDTGELFF.